The 5 T cell receptor beta chains below were found in one sample sequenced in a study of shared clonotypes between healthy human individuals. Sequenced by immunoSEQ multiplex PCR; TCRdb stores in-frame clones only, minus some. The table records hundreds of thousands of clones, about 95% of them present only once. CD45RO negativity and positive selection for CCR7 defined naive CD8 cells, a population that excluded terminally differentiated effector memory CD45RA+ cells. The sequencing input was naive CD8+ T cells sorted from blood. The receptor set was obtained from a woman under 40 in good health.

The chain is built from TRBV13 and TRBJ1-5; possible D gene TRBD1, 5 bases. Germline lookup yields CDR1 PRHDT and CDR2 FYEKMQ (reference sequence). The CDR3 extends over 24 amino acids. Between the trimmed V and J ends, which lost 0 bases and 7 bases, there was a span of 40 bases. The chain's CDR3 is CASSLGLWWKLGGRPRQRGQPQHF. The CDR3 DNA reads as TGTGCCAGCAGCTTAGGCCTCTGGTGGAAGCTGGGGGGTCGGCCACGACAGCGGGGGCAGCCCCAGCATTTT.

The genes are TRBV28 and TRBJ2-2, with D unresolved. CDR1 MDHEN and CDR2 SYDVKM come from the germline V gene. V was clipped by 8 bases and J by 4 bases, with 11 bases between them. The CDR3 spans 13 residues. Here the CDR3 reads CASLGSFTGELFF. CDR3 bases: TGTGCCAGCTTAGGGTCGTTCACCGGGGAGCTGTTTTTT.

This clone was counted a single time. The gene calls are TRBV28 and TRBJ2-7; 7 nucleotides align to TRBD2. CDR3 length equals 14 residues. In germline, CDR1 is MDHEN, CDR2 SYDVKM. Unmatched junction bases numbered 5, after V lost 4 bases and J lost 2 bases. This chain's CDR3 is CASSYAGTTYEQYF. DNA for the CDR3: TGTGCCAGCAGTTACGCCGGGACTACCTACGAGCAGTACTTC. Variable domain in full (rest from reference TRBV28 and TRBJ2-7): DVKVTQSSRYLVKRTGEKVFLECVQDMDHENMFWYRQDPGLGLRLIYFSYDVKMKEKGDIPEGYSVSREKKERFSLILESASTNQTSMYLCASSYAGTTYEQYFGPGTRLTVT.

The chain couples TRBV10-1 to TRBJ1-1; possible D gene TRBD1, 5 bases. Looked up from germline, CDR1 is WNHNN and CDR2 is SYGVQD (reference sequence). V was shortened by 0 bases and J by 1 base, with 12 bases between the two germline ends. This CDR3 spans 16 amino acids. The DNA for the CDR3 is TGCGCCAGCAGTGAGTCGGCGGCAGGGTGGAACACTGAAGCTTTCTTT. This gives the protein CASSESAAGWNTEAFF.

This chain joins TRBV28 and TRBJ2-7; D ambiguous. CDR1 and CDR2 from the germline V gene are MDHEN and SYDVKM. This CDR3 contains 15 residues. With 8 bases removed from V and 6 bases from J, the gap between germline ends came to 23 bases. The CDR3 DNA is TGTGCCAGCGATCCCAACGACCGCGGCTATTGCGAGCAGTACTTC. This gives the protein CASDPNDRGYCEQYF. The full variable domain, with the rest looked up from reference TRBV28 and TRBJ2-7, is DVKVTQSSRYLVKRTGEKVFLECVQDMDHENMFWYRQDPGLGLRLIYFSYDVKMKEKGDIPEGYSVSREKKERFSLILESASTNQTSMYLCASDPNDRGYCEQYFGPGTRLTVT.